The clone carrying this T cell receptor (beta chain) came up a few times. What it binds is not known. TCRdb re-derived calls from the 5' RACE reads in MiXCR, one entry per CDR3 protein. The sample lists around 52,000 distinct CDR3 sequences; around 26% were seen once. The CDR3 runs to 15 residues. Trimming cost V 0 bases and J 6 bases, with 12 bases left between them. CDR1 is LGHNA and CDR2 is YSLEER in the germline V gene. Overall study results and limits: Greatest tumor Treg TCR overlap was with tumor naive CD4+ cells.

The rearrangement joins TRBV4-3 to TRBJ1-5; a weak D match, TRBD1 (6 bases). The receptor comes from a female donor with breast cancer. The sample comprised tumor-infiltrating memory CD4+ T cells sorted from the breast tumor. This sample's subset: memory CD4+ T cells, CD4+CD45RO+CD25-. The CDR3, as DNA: TGCGCCAGCAGCCAAGAGTACAGGGAAAGTCAGCCCCAGCATTTT. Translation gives CASSQEYRESQPQHF.